This TCR beta chain was captured in a study of blood T cells in healthy people across ages. Peripheral blood, about 10 milliliters per donor, was collected. Isolation of PBMCs gave at least 6.5 million cells per sample. A second roughly 6 to 11 cycle PCR used barcoded and J-beta primers. With 12 random nucleotides, a template-switch adaptor tagged each individual cDNA molecule. TCRdb redid the calling of the 5' RACE reads with MiXCR, one entry per CDR3 protein. The sample consists of about 630,000 distinct CDR3 sequences, around 20% of them appearing once. Germline trimming cut 5 bases from V and 3 bases from J; bases unmatched to any gene: 5. Germline values: CDR1 KGHSH, CDR2 LQKENI. The CDR3 is 15 amino acids.

The receptor was isolated from an older man in good health. The material sequenced was blood. This chain connects TRBV18 to TRBJ1-1, with 11 bases aligning to TRBD1. The CDR3 sequence is CASSSGQGAYTEAFF. In DNA form, the CDR3 reads TGTGCCAGCTCAAGCGGACAGGGGGCGTACACTGAAGCTTTCTTT.